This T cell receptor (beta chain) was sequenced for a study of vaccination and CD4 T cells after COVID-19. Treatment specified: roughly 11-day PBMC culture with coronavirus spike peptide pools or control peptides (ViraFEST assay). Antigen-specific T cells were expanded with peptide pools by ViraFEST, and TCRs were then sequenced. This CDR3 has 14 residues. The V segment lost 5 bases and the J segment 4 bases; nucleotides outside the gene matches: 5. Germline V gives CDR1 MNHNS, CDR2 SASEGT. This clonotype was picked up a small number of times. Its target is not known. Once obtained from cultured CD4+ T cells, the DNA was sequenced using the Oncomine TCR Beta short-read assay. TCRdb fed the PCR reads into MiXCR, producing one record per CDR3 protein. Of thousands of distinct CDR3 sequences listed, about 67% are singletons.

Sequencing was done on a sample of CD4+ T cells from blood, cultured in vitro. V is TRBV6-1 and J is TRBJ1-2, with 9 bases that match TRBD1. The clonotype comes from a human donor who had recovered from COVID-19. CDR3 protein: CASSLGQGIYGYTF. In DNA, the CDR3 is TGTGCCAGCAGTCTAGGACAGGGGATCTATGGCTACACCTTC.